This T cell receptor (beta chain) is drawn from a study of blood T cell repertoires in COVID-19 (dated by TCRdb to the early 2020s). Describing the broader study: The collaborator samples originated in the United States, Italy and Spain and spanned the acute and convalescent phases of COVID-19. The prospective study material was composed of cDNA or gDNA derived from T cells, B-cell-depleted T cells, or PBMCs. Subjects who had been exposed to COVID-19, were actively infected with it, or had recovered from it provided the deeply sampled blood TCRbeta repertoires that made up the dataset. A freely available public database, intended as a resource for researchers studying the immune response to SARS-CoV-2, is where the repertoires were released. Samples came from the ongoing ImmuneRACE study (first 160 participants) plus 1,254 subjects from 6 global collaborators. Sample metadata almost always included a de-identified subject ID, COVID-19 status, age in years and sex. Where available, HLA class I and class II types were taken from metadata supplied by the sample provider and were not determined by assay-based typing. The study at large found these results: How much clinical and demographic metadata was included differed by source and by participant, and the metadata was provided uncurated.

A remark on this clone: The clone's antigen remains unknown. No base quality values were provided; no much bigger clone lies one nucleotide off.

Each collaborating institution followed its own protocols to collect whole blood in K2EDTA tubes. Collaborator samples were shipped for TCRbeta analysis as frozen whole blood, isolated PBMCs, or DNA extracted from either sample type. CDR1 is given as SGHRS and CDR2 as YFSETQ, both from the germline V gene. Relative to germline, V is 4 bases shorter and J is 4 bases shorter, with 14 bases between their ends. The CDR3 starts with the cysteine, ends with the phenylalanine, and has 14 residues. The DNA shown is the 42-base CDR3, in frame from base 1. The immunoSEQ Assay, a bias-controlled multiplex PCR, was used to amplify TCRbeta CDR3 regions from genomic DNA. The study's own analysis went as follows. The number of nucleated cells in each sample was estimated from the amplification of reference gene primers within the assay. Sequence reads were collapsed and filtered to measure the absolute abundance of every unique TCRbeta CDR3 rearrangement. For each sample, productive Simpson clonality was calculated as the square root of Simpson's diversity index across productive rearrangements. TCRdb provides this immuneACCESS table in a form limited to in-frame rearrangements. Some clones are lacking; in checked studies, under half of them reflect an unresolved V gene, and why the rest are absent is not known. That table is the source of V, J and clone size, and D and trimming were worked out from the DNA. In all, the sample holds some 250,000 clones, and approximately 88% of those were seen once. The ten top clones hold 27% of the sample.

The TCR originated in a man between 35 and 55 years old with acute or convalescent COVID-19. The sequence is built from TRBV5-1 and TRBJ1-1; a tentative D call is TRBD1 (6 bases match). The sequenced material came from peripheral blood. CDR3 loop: CASSVTGRGTEAFF. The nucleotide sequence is TGCGCCAGCAGCGTCACAGGGAGAGGCACTGAAGCTTTCTTT. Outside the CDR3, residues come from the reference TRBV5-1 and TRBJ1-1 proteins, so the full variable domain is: KAGVTQTPRYLIKTRGQQVTLSCSPISGHRSVSWYQQTPGQGLQFLFEYFSETQRNKGNFPGRFSGRQFSNSRSEMNVSTLELGDSALYLCASSVTGRGTEAFFGQGTRLTVV.